This T cell receptor beta chain was captured in a study of T-cell memory formation after mild COVID-19. TCRdb called the 5' RACE reads again in MiXCR, with one record for every CDR3 protein. The sample records under 350,000 distinct CDR3 sequences, around 15% being singletons. CDR1 is SGDLS, CDR2 YYNGEE, per germline. The CDR3 is 14 residues long. V dropped 0 bases and J dropped 10 bases, with 14 bases sitting between them. The chain carries TRBV9 and TRBJ2-1; a possible D gene is TRBD1 (5 bases). The sequence was collected from a man between 18 and 29 years old who had mild COVID-19 (a few samples of this study predate the infection). Cell type and time point are not known. Sequenced sample: PBMCs or a T cell subset sorted from them (not recorded which). CDR3 coding DNA: TGTGCCAGCAGCGTAGCGGGCAGGGCAGGAGAGCAGTTCTTC. Translation: CASSVAGRAGEQFF.